What follows are 21 T cell receptor beta chains derived from one specimen sequenced in a study of blood T cell repertoires in COVID-19 (dated by TCRdb to 2018 to 2020). Preparation of the library involved the immunoSEQ multiplex PCR assay. The table comes from immuneACCESS by way of TCRdb, which keeps in-frame sequences with V and J called. Part of the clones is missing from these tables; in studies checked, under half for an unresolved V gene and the rest for unknown reasons. This sample has 150,000 to 200,000 clones in its table, and 80% to 90% of those were observed once. The top ten constitute about a tenth of the sample. Material: peripheral blood. The receptors here all came from a human donor with active or convalescent COVID-19. The donor label of this sample is uncertain.

The DNA for the CDR3 is TGCGCCAGCTCCGGGACAGGGAACTATGGCTACACCTTC. It encodes CASSGTGNYGYTF. This chain joins TRBV5-1 and TRBJ1-2; the match to TRBD1 covers 9 bases. With 7 bases clipped from V and 2 bases from J, the junction kept 3 bases outside the gene matches. The V gene's germline CDR1 is SGHRS and CDR2 YFSETQ. The CDR3 loop spans 13 amino acids.

The V call is TRBV28, the J call TRBJ2-2; D is undetermined. Germline CDR1 and CDR2: MDHEN and SYDVKM. Trimming removed 8 bases at V and 1 base at J, with 5 bases between. The CDR3 runs to 12 residues. In nucleotides, the CDR3 is TGTGCCAGCTCGGGGAACACCGGGGAGCTGTTTTTT. It codes for CASSGNTGELFF.

This chain connects TRBV27 to TRBJ2-2, with a weak D call TRBD1 (6 bases). Germline V gives CDR1 MNHEY, CDR2 SMNVEV (reference sequence). This CDR3 comprises 14 residues. Trimming shortened V by 3 bases and J by 8 bases, and 13 bases separated the two germline ends. This chain's CDR3 is CASSLRQRGGELFF. In DNA, the CDR3 is TGTGCCAGCAGTTTGAGGCAAAGGGGGGGGGAGCTGTTTTTT.

V is TRBV7-2 and J is TRBJ2-2; D ambiguous. The germline V gene has CDR1 SGHTA and CDR2 FQGNSA. Deletions cut 2 bases from V and 6 bases from J, with 13 bases between. The CDR3 contains 15 residues. CDR3 sequence: CASSLREESAGELFF. In DNA form, the CDR3 reads TGTGCCAGCAGCTTACGAGAGGAGAGCGCCGGGGAGCTGTTTTTT. Variable domain in full (rest from reference TRBV7-2 and TRBJ2-2): GAGVSQSPSNKVTEKGKDVELRCDPISGHTALYWYRQSLGQGLEFLIYFQGNSAPDKSGLPSDRFSAERTGGSVSTLTIQRTQQEDSAVYLCASSLREESAGELFFGEGSRLTVL.

A single count supports this clone. V and J are TRBV13 and TRBJ1-2, with D possibly matching TRBD1 (5 bases). V lost 0 bases to trimming and J lost 4 bases, with 9 bases between them. The CDR3 length is 14 residues. Germline CDR1 reads PRHDT; CDR2 reads FYEKMQ (reference sequence). As DNA, the CDR3 is TGTGCCAGCAGCTTAGGCGGGAGGGGCTATGGCTACACCTTC. Amino acids: CASSLGGRGYGYTF.

This clone was detected only once. This chain joins TRBV4-1 and TRBJ1-2, with 9 bases lining up with TRBD1. Germline values: CDR1 MGHRA, CDR2 YSYEKL. CDR3 length equals 16 residues. The junction had 12 bases not matched to a gene; V was cut back by 2 bases and J by 8 bases. The CDR3 reads CASSQPGTGRKRGYTF. In nucleotides, the CDR3 is TGCGCCAGCAGCCAACCTGGGACAGGGAGGAAGAGGGGCTACACCTTC.

The chain joins TRBV7-3 to TRBJ2-3, with 9 bases matching TRBD1. Losses at the gene ends were 5 bases for V and 3 bases for J; bases not matched to a gene: 15. There are 18 residues in the CDR3. Germline values: CDR1 SGHTA, CDR2 FQGTGA. The CDR3 DNA sequence: TGTGCCAGCAGCCGAAATGGAGCTGCCGGGACAGGGACAGATACGCAGTATTTT. It specifies CASSRNGAAGTGTDTQYF.

CDR3 bases: TGTGCCAGCAGCATTACCACTAGCTCCTATAATTCACCCCTCCACTTT. This gives the protein CASSITTSSYNSPLHF. The chain couples TRBV28 to TRBJ1-6; D unclear. V was cut by 6 bases and J by 0 bases, with 12 bases left in between. Germline lookup yields CDR1 MDHEN and CDR2 SYDVKM. This CDR3 region has 16 residues.

In its sample, this clone was seen a few times. The CDR3 nucleotides read TGTGCCAGCAGCGTAGAGGGACTAGCGGGGGGTGAGCAGTTCTTC. It yields the protein CASSVEGLAGGEQFF. The rearrangement joins TRBV9 to TRBJ2-1; 15 bases align to TRBD2. Germline CDR1 and CDR2: SGDLS and YYNGEE. V lost 0 bases and J lost 9; bases outside the gene matches: 1. CDR3 length equals 15 residues.

V and J are TRBV9 and TRBJ1-3; weak D call: TRBD1 (5 bases). In germline, CDR1 is SGDLS, CDR2 YYNGEE. This CDR3 spans 17 amino acids. V lost 5 bases, J lost 0 bases, and 18 bases lay in between. In DNA form, the CDR3 reads TGTGCCAGCAGTGACTCCCTCGACAGCAACTCTGGAAACACCATATATTTT. Translation gives CASSDSLDSNSGNTIYF.

The chain recombines TRBV7-2 with TRBJ2-5; the match to TRBD2 covers 13 bases. Germline CDR1 SGHTA, CDR2 FQGNSA. This CDR3 is built from 16 residues. V shed 2 bases and J 5 bases; nucleotides not matched to a gene: 5. DNA of the CDR3: TGTGCCAGCAGCTTAATACTAGCGGGGGGGCCCGAGACCCAGTACTTC. It codes for CASSLILAGGPETQYF. The entire variable domain, with the rest obtained from reference TRBV7-2 and TRBJ2-5, is as follows: GAGVSQSPSNKVTEKGKDVELRCDPISGHTALYWYRQSLGQGLEFLIYFQGNSAPDKSGLPSDRFSAERTGGSVSTLTIQRTQQEDSAVYLCASSLILAGGPETQYFGPGTRLLVL.

This clone was observed a handful of times. The chain has TRBV6-5 and TRBJ2-3, with 7 bases aligning to TRBD1. Germline values: CDR1 MNHEY, CDR2 SVGAGI. V lost 4 bases to trimming and J lost 0 bases; unmatched junction nucleotides: 1. The CDR3 runs to 14 residues. This CDR3 reads CASSSGQSTDTQYF. The CDR3 coding sequence is TGTGCCAGCAGTTCGGGACAGAGCACAGATACGCAGTATTTT.

This clone has just a few counts. The J gene is TRBJ1-1, the V gene TRBV6-6, with no clear D. The CDR3 is 13 amino acids. Germline V gene data show CDR1 as MNHNY and CDR2 as SVGAGI (reference sequence). The V end was cut by 0 bases, the J end by 8 bases, with 10 bases between. The CDR3 spells CASSYSAETEAFF. Written as DNA, the CDR3 is TGTGCCAGCAGTTACTCTGCAGAAACGGAAGCTTTCTTT.

The chain links TRBV11-3 to TRBJ1-1; D is unresolved. The germline V and J ends were trimmed by 5 bases and 1 base, with 8 bases remaining between them. The CDR3 is made up of 13 amino acids. Germline assignment: CDR1 SGHNT and CDR2 YENEEA. The CDR3, as DNA: TGTGCCAGCAGCCCCGGGAGGAACACTGAAGCTTTCTTT. Translated: CASSPGRNTEAFF. The complete variable domain, with remaining parts taken from reference TRBV11-3 and TRBJ1-1, reads EAGVVQSPRYKIIEKKQPVAFWCNPISGHNTLYWYLQNLGQGPELLIRYENEEAVDDSQLPKDRFSAERLKGVDSTLKIQPAELGDSAVYLCASSPGRNTEAFFGQGTRLTVV.

The chain couples TRBV11-3 to TRBJ1-2; the D gene is possibly TRBD1 (6 bases). The germline V gene has CDR1 SGHNT and CDR2 YENEEA. V gave up 6 bases and J gave up 8 bases, with 19 bases separating them. This CDR3 spans 14 amino acids. CDR3 amino acids: CASSRDTFEEGYTF. CDR3 nucleotides: TGTGCCAGCAGTCGGGACACCTTCGAGGAAGGCTACACCTTC.

The CDR3 region has the DNA TGTGCCAGCAGCCAAGCGGGGGGCGCTTGGAATGGCTACACCTTC. Translating it yields CASSQAGGAWNGYTF. The gene calls are TRBV3-1 (or the pseudogene TRBV3-2) and TRBJ1-2; tentative D call: TRBD1 (6 bases). The V and J ends lost 1 base and 6 bases respectively, with 15 bases between them. Germline V CDR1 and CDR2: LGHDT, YNNKEL (reference sequence). The length of the CDR3 is 15 residues.

V is TRBV9 and J is TRBJ2-4; maybe TRBD2 (5 bases). Germline V lookup: CDR1 SGDLS, CDR2 YYNGEE. Trimming shortened V by 0 bases and J by 8 bases, and 12 bases separated the two germline ends. This CDR3 region has 14 residues. The CDR3 sequence is CASSVAGVADIQYF. In DNA, the CDR3 is TGTGCCAGCAGCGTAGCCGGGGTCGCGGACATTCAGTACTTC.

V is TRBV18 and J is TRBJ2-3; 14 bases map to TRBD2. The CDR3 covers 17 residues. Trimming cost V 3 bases and J 5 bases; bases outside gene matches: 7. The germline V gene encodes CDR1 KGHSH and CDR2 LQKENI. The CDR3 DNA sequence: TGTGCCAGCTCACCCCTGACTAGCGGGAGGGCCGGAGATACGCAGTATTTT. Amino acid sequence: CASSPLTSGRAGDTQYF.

The chain couples TRBV19 to TRBJ1-2, with TRBD1 matching 9 bases. This CDR3 spans 15 amino acids. Germline CDR1 reads LNHDA; CDR2 reads SQIVND (reference sequence). With V trimmed by 5 bases and J by 7 bases, 11 bases remained unmatched. CDR3 sequence: CASSLGQGTFFGYTF. CDR3 DNA sequence: TGTGCCAGTAGTCTTGGACAGGGGACGTTTTTTGGCTACACCTTC.

The chain recombines TRBV19 with TRBJ1-1; TRBD1 matches at 7 bases. The ends lost 3 bases at V and 0 bases at J; junction bases unmatched: 19. Germline V gene lookup returns CDR1 LNHDA and CDR2 SQIVND (reference sequence). The CDR3 is 20 amino acids. As DNA, the CDR3 is TGTGCCAGTAGTATGTCCCGACGGGCAGGGGGGCATGCATTGAACACTGAAGCTTTCTTT. Protein sequence: CASSMSRRAGGHALNTEAFF.

The chain is built from TRBV28 and TRBJ2-7, with D perhaps TRBD1 (5 bases). Germline V gene data show CDR1 as MDHEN and CDR2 as SYDVKM. This CDR3 comprises 17 residues. Trimming left V 6 bases short and J 3 bases short, with 24 bases between. CDR3: CASSQKDSTLLNYEQYF. The CDR3 DNA follows: TGTGCCAGCAGCCAAAAAGACAGCACCCTTCTAAACTACGAGCAGTACTTC. Based on the CDR3 plus reference TRBV28 and TRBJ2-7, the full variable domain is DVKVTQSSRYLVKRTGEKVFLECVQDMDHENMFWYRQDPGLGLRLIYFSYDVKMKEKGDIPEGYSVSREKKERFSLILESASTNQTSMYLCASSQKDSTLLNYEQYFGPGTRLTVT.